This T cell receptor beta chain was recovered during a study of T cells in localized non-small cell lung cancer. Findings and caveats of the study: Compared with tumor, uninvolved adjacent lung displayed greater T cell clonality, ranking highest overall.

Assay used: immunoSEQ multiplex PCR; TCRdb lists only in-frame clones, some missing. Of about 15,000 clones in the sample, approximately 85% were seen once. This clone was found a few times. What it binds is unknown. The source of this sequence is a female donor of 60 years or more with stage I squamous cell lung carcinoma. The sample consisted of peripheral blood, taken before any cancer treatment.

CDR3 DNA: TGCGCCAGCAGCAGCGCCGGGACAGTGTCCTTAGGAGCTTTCTTT. It is translated as CASSSAGTVSLGAFF. This chain uses TRBV5-1 with TRBJ1-1, with TRBD1 matching over 7 bases. The CDR3 extends over 15 amino acids. From germline, CDR1 is SGHRS and CDR2 YFSETQ. Germline trimming cut 4 bases from V and 10 bases from J; bases unmatched to any gene: 16.